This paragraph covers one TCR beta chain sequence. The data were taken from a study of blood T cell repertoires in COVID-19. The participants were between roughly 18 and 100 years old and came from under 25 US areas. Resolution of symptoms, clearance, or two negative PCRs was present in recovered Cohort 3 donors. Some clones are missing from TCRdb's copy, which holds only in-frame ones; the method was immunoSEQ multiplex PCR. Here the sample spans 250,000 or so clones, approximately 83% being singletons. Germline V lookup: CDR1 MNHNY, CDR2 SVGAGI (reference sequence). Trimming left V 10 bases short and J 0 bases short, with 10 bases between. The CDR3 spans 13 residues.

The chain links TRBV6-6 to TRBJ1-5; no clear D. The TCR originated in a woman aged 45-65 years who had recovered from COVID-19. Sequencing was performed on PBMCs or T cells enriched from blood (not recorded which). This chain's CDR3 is CAIRGDSNQPQHF. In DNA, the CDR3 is TGTGCCATACGCGGGGATAGCAATCAGCCCCAGCATTTT.